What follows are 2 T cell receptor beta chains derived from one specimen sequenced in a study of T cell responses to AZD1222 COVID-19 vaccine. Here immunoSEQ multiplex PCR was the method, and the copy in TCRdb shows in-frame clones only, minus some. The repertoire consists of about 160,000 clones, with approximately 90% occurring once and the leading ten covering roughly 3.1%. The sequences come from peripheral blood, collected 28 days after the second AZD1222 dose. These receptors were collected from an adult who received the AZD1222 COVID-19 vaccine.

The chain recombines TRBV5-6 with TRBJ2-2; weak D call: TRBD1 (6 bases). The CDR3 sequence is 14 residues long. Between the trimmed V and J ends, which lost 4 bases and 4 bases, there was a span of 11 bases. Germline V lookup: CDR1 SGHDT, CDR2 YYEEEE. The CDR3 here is CASSGHRATGELFF. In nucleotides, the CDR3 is TGTGCCAGCAGCGGACACAGGGCCACCGGGGAGCTGTTTTTT.

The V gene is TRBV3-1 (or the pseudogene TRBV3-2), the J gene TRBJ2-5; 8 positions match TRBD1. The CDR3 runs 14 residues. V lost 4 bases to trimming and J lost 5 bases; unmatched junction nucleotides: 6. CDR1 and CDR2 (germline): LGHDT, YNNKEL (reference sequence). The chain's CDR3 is CASSPHRQGETQYF. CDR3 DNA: TGTGCCAGCAGCCCCCACAGACAGGGGGAGACCCAGTACTTC.